This passage covers 10 T cell receptor beta chains from one sample sequenced in a study of CD8 T cells in ankylosing spondylitis. Whole-study findings and limits: Several highly homologous variants made up a TCR beta motif, and this motif appeared characteristic of ankylosing spondylitis blood.

MiXCR was run by TCRdb on the 5' RACE reads, yielding one entry per CDR3 protein. The table has approximately 300,000 distinct CDR3 sequences, roughly 8% seen once. Their specific antigens are unknown. The sample was blood, either unsorted or a sorted T cell fraction (not recorded which). The origin of the receptors is a male donor with ankylosing spondylitis.

Only a few counts were recorded for this clonotype. The rearrangement links TRBV12-3 or TRBV12-4 to TRBJ2-3, with D possibly being TRBD1 (6 bases). The V end lost 5 bases, the J end lost 7 bases, and 13 bases lay between the germline ends. This CDR3 contains 13 residues. The CDR3 sequence: CASSQNRVNTQYF. The CDR3 region has the DNA TGTGCCAGCAGTCAGAACAGGGTGAATACGCAGTATTTT.

This clonotype has a handful of counts. V usage is TRBV5-1 and J usage is TRBJ2-7; D not resolved. This CDR3 comprises 15 residues. From germline, CDR1 is SGHRS and CDR2 YFSETQ. The V end lost 4 bases, the J end lost 5 bases, and 19 bases lay between the germline ends. The CDR3 nucleotides are TGCGCCAGCAGCCGGGTAGGGCGGCCTCAGGACGAGCAGTACTTC. Translated, it gives CASSRVGRPQDEQYF.

This clonotype was recorded a few times. This rearrangement joins TRBV20-1 to TRBJ2-7, with 7 bases matching TRBD1. CDR3 length: 14 residues. The germline V gene encodes CDR1 DFQATT and CDR2 SNEGSKA (reference sequence). With V trimmed by 1 base and J by 6 bases, 9 bases remained unmatched. The CDR3 sequence: CSARARQGNLEQYF. CDR3 sequence (DNA): TGCAGTGCTAGAGCGCGACAGGGAAATCTCGAGCAGTACTTC.

J is TRBJ1-2 and V is TRBV7-2; possible D gene TRBD1, 5 bases. CDR3 length equals 13 residues. Trimming took 5 bases from V and 11 from J, leaving 18 bases between them. Germline loops: CDR1 SGHTA, CDR2 FQGNSA. The CDR3 sequence: CASSDPGRTGYTF. The CDR3 DNA follows: TGTGCCAGCAGCGACCCGGGACGGACCGGTTACACCTTC.

V is TRBV20-1 and J is TRBJ1-1, with a tentative D call TRBD1 (5 bases). There are 13 residues in the CDR3. Trimming cost V 5 bases and J 8 bases, with 18 bases left between them. Germline-derived CDR1 and CDR2 are DFQATT and SNEGSKA (reference sequence). In DNA, the CDR3 is TGCAGTGCTCCCCGGGACGGTCGAAAAGAAGCTTTCTTT. It translates to CSAPRDGRKEAFF.

This clonotype was seen a few times. The J gene is TRBJ1-3, the V gene TRBV4-1; no clear D gene. Germline CDR1 reads MGHRA; CDR2 reads YSYEKL. The CDR3 extends over 16 amino acids. The V and J ends lost 0 bases and 2 bases respectively, with 11 bases between them. The chain's CDR3 is CASSQEIGGPGNTIYF. Written as DNA, the CDR3 is TGCGCCAGCAGCCAAGAGATAGGTGGGCCTGGAAACACCATATATTTT.

This clonotype has a handful of counts. This chain uses TRBV4-1 with TRBJ2-7, with 8 bases matching TRBD2. V shed 0 bases, J shed 7 bases, and the junction held 11 bases outside the gene matches. The CDR3 is made up of 16 amino acids. Germline V CDR1 and CDR2: MGHRA, YSYEKL. CDR3 in DNA: TGCGCCAGCAGCCAAGAGGCTAGCGGGCTCTTTCGGGAGCAGTACTTC. It yields the protein CASSQEASGLFREQYF.

In its sample, this clonotype was seen many times. In DNA form, the CDR3 reads TGTGCCAGCAGCTTAGATCGCGGCCCAGATACGCAGTATTTT. It translates to CASSLDRGPDTQYF. V gene TRBV11-2 combines with J gene TRBJ2-3, with D unresolved. The CDR3 covers 14 residues. Trimming removed 0 bases from V and 4 bases from J, with 8 bases in between. Germline CDR1 is SGHAT and CDR2 is FQNNGV.

There are a few counts of this clonotype. J is TRBJ1-5 and V is TRBV7-9; D ambiguous. The CDR3 extends over 12 amino acids. Trimming shortened V by 7 bases and J by 3 bases, and 7 bases separated the two germline ends. Germline lookup yields CDR1 SEHNR and CDR2 FQNEAQ (reference sequence). CDR3 sequence (DNA): TGTGCCAGCACTAGGAACAATCAGCCCCAGCATTTT. As protein: CASTRNNQPQHF.

This clonotype showed up many times. The chain couples TRBV12-3 or TRBV12-4 to TRBJ2-7, with D tentatively TRBD2 (6 bases). Trimming stripped 6 bases from V and 3 bases from J, with 15 bases between. This CDR3 comprises 14 residues. In DNA form, the CDR3 reads TGTGCCAGCAGGAGTCGCGGGGCGTTCTACGAGCAGTACTTC. This translates into CASRSRGAFYEQYF.